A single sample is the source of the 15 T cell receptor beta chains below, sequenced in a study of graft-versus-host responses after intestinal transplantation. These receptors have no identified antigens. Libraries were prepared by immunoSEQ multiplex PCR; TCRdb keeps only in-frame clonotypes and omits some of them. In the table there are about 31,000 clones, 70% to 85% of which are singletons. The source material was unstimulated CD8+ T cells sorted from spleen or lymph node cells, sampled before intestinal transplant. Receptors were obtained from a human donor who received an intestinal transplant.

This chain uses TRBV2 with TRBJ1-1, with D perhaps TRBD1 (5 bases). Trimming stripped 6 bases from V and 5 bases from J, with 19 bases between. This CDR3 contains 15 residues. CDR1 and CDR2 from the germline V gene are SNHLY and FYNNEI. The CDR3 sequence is CASSHPGGVWTEAFF. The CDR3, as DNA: TGTGCCAGCAGCCATCCGGGGGGGGTTTGGACTGAAGCTTTCTTT.

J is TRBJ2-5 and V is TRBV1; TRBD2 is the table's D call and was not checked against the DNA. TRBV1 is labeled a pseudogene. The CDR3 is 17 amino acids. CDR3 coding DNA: TGCACCAGCAGCCAAGACCCGCGGGGGGGCCTTCCAGAGACCCAGTACTTC. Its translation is CTSSQDPRGGLPETQYF.

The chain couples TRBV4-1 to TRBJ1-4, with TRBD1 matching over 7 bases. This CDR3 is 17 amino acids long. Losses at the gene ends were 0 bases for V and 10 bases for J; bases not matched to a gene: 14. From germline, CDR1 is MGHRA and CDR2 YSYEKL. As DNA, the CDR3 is TGCGCCAGCAGCCAAGATCTCGGCGACAGGGTACTTGGAAAACTGTTTTTT. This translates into CASSQDLGDRVLGKLFF.

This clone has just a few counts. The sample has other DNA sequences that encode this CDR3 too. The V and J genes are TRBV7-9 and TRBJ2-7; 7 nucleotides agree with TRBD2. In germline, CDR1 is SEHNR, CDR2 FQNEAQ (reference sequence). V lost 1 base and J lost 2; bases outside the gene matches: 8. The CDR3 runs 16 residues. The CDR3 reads CASSLVLAGATYEQYF. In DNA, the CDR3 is TGTGCCAGCAGCTTAGTTCTGGCGGGAGCGACCTACGAGCAGTACTTC.

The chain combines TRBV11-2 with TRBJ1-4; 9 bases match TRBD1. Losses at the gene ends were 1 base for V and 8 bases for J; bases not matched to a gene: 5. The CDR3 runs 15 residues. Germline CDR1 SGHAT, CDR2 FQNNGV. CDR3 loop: CASSLVGTGQEKLFF. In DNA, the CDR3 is TGTGCCAGCAGCTTAGTAGGGACAGGGCAGGAAAAACTGTTTTTT.

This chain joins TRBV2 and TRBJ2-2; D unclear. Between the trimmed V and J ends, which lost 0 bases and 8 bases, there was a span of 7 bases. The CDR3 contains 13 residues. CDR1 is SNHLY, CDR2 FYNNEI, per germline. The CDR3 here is CASSEADGGELFF. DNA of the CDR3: TGTGCCAGCAGTGAAGCCGACGGGGGGGAGCTGTTTTTT. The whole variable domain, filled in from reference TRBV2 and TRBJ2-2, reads EPEVTQTPSHQVTQMGQEVILRCVPISNHLYFYWYRQILGQKVEFLVSFYNNEISEKSEIFDDQFSVERPDGSNFTLKIRSTKLEDSAMYFCASSEADGGELFFGEGSRLTVL.

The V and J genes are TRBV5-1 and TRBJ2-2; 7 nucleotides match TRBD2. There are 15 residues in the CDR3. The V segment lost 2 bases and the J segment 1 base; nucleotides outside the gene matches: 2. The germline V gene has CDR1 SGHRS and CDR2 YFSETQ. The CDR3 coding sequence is TGCGCCAGCAGCTTAAGCGGGAAGAACACCGGGGAGCTGTTTTTT. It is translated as CASSLSGKNTGELFF. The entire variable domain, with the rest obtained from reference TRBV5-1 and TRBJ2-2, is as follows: KAGVTQTPRYLIKTRGQQVTLSCSPISGHRSVSWYQQTPGQGLQFLFEYFSETQRNKGNFPGRFSGRQFSNSRSEMNVSTLELGDSALYLCASSLSGKNTGELFFGEGSRLTVL.

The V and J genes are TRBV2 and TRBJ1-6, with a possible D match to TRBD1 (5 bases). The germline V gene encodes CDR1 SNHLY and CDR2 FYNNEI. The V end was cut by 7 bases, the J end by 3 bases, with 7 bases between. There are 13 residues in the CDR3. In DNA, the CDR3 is TGTGCCAGCATCACAGGCTATAATTCACCCCTCCACTTT. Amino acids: CASITGYNSPLHF. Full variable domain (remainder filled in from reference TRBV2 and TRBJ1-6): EPEVTQTPSHQVTQMGQEVILRCVPISNHLYFYWYRQILGQKVEFLVSFYNNEISEKSEIFDDQFSVERPDGSNFTLKIRSTKLEDSAMYFCASITGYNSPLHFGNGTRLTVT.

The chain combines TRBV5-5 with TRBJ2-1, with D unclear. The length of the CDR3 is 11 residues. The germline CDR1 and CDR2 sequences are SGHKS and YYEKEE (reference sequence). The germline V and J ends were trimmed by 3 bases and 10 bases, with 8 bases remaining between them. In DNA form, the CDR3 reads TGTGCCAGCAGCTATATGTTCGAGCAGTTCTTC. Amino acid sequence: CASSYMFEQFF.

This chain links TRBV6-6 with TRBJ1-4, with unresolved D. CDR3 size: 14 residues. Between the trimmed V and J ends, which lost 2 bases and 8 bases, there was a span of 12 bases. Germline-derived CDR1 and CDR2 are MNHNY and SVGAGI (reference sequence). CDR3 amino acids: CASSYPLTEEKLFF. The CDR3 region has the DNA TGTGCCAGCAGTTACCCTTTGACTGAGGAAAAACTGTTTTTT.

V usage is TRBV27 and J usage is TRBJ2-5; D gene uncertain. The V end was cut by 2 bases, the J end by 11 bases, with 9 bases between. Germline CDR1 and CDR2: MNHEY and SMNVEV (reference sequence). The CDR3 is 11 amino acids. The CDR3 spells CASSLPPLQYF. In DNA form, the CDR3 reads TGTGCCAGCAGTTTACCCCCCCTACAGTACTTC.

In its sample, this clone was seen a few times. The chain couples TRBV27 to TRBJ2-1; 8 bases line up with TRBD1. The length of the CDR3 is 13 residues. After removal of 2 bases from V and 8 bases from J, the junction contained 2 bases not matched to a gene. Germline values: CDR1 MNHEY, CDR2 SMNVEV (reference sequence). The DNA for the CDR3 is TGTGCCAGCAGTTTACAGGGGGCGGATGAGCAGTTCTTC. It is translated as CASSLQGADEQFF.

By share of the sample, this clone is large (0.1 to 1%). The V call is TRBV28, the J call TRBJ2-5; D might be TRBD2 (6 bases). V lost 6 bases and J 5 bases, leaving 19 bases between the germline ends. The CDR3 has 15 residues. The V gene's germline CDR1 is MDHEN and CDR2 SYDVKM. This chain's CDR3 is CASRMEGILHETQYF. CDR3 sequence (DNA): TGTGCCAGCAGGATGGAGGGAATATTGCACGAGACCCAGTACTTC.

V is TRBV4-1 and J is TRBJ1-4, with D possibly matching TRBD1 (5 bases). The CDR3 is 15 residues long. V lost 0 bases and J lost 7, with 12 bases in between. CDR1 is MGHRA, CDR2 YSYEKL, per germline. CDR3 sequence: CASSQEGQGGEKLFF. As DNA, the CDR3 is TGCGCCAGCAGCCAAGAAGGCCAGGGAGGTGAAAAACTGTTTTTT.

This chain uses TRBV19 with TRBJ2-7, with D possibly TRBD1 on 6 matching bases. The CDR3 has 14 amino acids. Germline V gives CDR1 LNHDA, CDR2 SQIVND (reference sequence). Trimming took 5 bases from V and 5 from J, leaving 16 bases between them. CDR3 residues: CASSSQGQGHEQYF. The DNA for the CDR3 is TGTGCCAGTAGTTCCCAGGGACAAGGACACGAGCAGTACTTC.